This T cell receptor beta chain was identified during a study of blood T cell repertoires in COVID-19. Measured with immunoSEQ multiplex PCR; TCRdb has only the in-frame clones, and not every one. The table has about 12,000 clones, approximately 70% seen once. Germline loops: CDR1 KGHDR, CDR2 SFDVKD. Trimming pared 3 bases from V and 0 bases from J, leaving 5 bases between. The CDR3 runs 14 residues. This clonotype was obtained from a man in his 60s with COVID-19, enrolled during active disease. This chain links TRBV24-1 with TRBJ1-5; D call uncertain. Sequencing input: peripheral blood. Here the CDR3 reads CATSDRYSNQPQHF. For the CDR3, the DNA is TGTGCCACCAGTGATCGTTATAGCAATCAGCCCCAGCATTTT.